Detailed here is one T cell receptor beta chain. Trimming removed 3 bases from V and 2 bases from J, with 7 bases in between. The germline gives CDR1 MDHEN, CDR2 SYDVKM. CDR3 size: 14 residues. Original methodology: Amplification with reference gene primers provided the estimates of nucleated cell counts. Clones were sequenced by immunoSEQ multiplex PCR, and TCRdb holds only the in-frame ones, with some missing. V and J calls plus clone size are reproduced from that table; the DNA served to infer D and trimming. This sample has around 79,000 clones, with about 89% found just once. The record originates from a study of blood T cell repertoires in COVID-19. Study-wide background: Samples representing acute and convalescent COVID-19 were sourced from the United States, Italy and Spain. Nucleic acid was either cDNA or gDNA, and it came from T cells, B-cell-depleted T cells, or PBMCs.

The source is a man aged 70 or older with active or convalescent COVID-19. The source material was peripheral blood. V and J are TRBV28 and TRBJ2-2, with a possible D match to TRBD1 (6 bases). This CDR3 reads CASSLGQNTGELFF. The CDR3 nucleotides read TGTGCCAGCAGTTTGGGACAAAACACCGGGGAGCTGTTTTTT.